This T cell receptor beta chain was retrieved from a study of TIL therapy for anti-PD-1-resistant metastatic lung cancer. Time point defined: pre-treatment sample, taken before nivolumab and TIL therapy. V lost 4 bases and J 3 bases, leaving 14 bases between the germline ends. Looked up from germline, CDR1 is SGHRS and CDR2 is YFSETQ. The CDR3 spans 14 residues. The libraries were made with immunoSEQ v3. Only in-frame clones appear in the TCRdb table, and some are missing; sequencing was by immunoSEQ multiplex PCR. The data hold around 50,000 clones, with less than 75% observed a single time. The source material was blood, sampled at baseline. This sequence originates from a person between 30 and 79 years old with non-small cell lung cancer. This sequence joins TRBV5-1 and TRBJ2-7; D tentatively fits TRBD1 or TRBD2 (6 bases each). CDR3 loop: CASSGGGLVYEQYF. The CDR3 coding sequence is TGCGCCAGCAGCGGAGGGGGGCTAGTCTACGAGCAGTACTTC.